A single T cell receptor beta chain is shown here with its context. This sample was taken from a study of blood T cell repertoires in COVID-19. Study-level background: Samples came from the United States, Italy and Spain, spanning acute and convalescent COVID-19. T cells, B-cell-depleted T cells, or PBMCs provided the cDNA or gDNA that served as material.

How the authors handled the data: Reference gene primers were amplified, and this amplification served to estimate nucleated cell counts. Measured with immunoSEQ multiplex PCR; TCRdb has only the in-frame clones, and not every one. V and J calls and clone size are given by that table; D and trimming were obtained from the DNA. This table holds roughly 100,000 clones, about three quarters found once. V gave up 8 bases and J gave up 6 bases; unmatched junction bases: 8. CDR1 and CDR2 from the germline V gene are MNHEY and SVGAGI. The CDR3 is 13 residues long. The rearrangement links TRBV6-5 to TRBJ1-2; 8 bases match TRBD1. The receptor was isolated from a man aged 70-80 years with acute or convalescent COVID-19. Sequencing input: peripheral blood. CDR3 loop: CASGLQQGDGYTF. The CDR3 bases are TGTGCCAGCGGACTCCAACAGGGGGATGGCTACACCTTC.